This paragraph reports one T cell receptor (beta chain). The data are from a study of OX40 agonist ivuxolimab in advanced cancers. The method was immunoSEQ multiplex PCR; TCRdb's version includes in-frame clones alone and lacks a portion of them. The profile shows tens of thousands of clones, 85% to 90% of them singletons. The receptor was isolated from an adult with an advanced solid tumor such as melanoma, head and neck, liver or kidney cancer. The sample consisted of CD4+ or CD8+ T cells sorted from blood, taken in a trial of the OX40 agonist ivuxolimab.

The CDR3 sequence is CASSRWTGDQETQYF. The CDR3, as DNA: TGTGCCAGCAGTCGATGGACAGGCGACCAAGAGACCCAGTACTTC. V gene TRBV28 combines with J gene TRBJ2-5, with 7 bases lining up with TRBD1. Germline assignment: CDR1 MDHEN and CDR2 SYDVKM. The CDR3 consists of 15 residues. V was pared by 5 bases and J by 0 bases, with 6 bases of the junction left unmatched.